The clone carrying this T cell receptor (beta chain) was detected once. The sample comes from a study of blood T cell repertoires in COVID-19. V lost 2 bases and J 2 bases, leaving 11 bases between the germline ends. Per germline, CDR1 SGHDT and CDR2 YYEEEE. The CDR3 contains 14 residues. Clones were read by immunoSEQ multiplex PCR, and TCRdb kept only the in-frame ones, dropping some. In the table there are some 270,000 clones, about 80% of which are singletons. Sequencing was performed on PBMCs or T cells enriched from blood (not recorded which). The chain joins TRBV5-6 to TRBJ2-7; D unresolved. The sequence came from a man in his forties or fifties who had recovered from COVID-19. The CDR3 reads CASSFERFTYEQYF. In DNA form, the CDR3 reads TGTGCCAGCAGCTTTGAGAGGTTCACCTACGAGCAGTACTTC.